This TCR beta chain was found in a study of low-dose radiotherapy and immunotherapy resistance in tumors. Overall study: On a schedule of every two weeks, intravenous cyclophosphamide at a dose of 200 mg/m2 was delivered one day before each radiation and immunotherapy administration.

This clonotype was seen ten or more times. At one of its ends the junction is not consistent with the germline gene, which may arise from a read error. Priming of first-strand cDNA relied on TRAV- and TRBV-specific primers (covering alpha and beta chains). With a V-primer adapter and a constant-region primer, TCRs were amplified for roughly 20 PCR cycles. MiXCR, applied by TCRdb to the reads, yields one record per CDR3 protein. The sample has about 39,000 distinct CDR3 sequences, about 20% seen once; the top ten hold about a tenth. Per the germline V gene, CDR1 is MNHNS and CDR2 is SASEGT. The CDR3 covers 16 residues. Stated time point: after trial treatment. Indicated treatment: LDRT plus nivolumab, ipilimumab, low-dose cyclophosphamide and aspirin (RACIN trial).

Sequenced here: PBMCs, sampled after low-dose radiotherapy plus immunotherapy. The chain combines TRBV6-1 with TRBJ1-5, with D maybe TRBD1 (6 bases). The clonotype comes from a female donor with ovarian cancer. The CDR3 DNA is TGTGCCAGCATTGAAGCGGAGGGGGGCGGCAATCAGCCCCAGCATTTT. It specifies CASIEAEGGGNQPQHF.